These 12 T cell receptor beta chains were sequenced from one sample in a study of shared clonotypes between healthy human individuals. Profiled with immunoSEQ multiplex PCR; TCRdb holds only in-frame clones, not every one. The sample includes about half a million clones, about 78% of them seen just once. The sample comprised PBMCs. These receptors were taken from a woman aged 40 to 50 in good health. Some clones in this sample may be carry-over from other donors' samples.

The rearrangement uses TRBV2 and TRBJ2-2; the D gene is possibly TRBD2 (5 bases). The CDR3 spans 11 residues. The germline CDR1 and CDR2 sequences are SNHLY and FYNNEI. V was cut by 7 bases and J by 7 bases, with 7 bases left in between. Written as DNA, the CDR3 is TGTGCCAGCACGGGGAGCGGGGAGCTGTTTTTT. This codes for CASTGSGELFF. Using reference TRBV2 and TRBJ2-2 for the parts outside the CDR3, the full variable domain is EPEVTQTPSHQVTQMGQEVILRCVPISNHLYFYWYRQILGQKVEFLVSFYNNEISEKSEIFDDQFSVERPDGSNFTLKIRSTKLEDSAMYFCASTGSGELFFGEGSRLTVL.

V is TRBV4-3 and J is TRBJ2-6; unclear D gene. Trimming took off 0 bases at V and 0 bases at J, with 9 bases between the two ends. The CDR3 covers 17 residues. The germline CDR1 and CDR2 sequences are LGHNA and YSLEER. The DNA of the CDR3 is TGCGCCAGCAGCCAAGATTTTGGAACCTCTGGGGCCAACGTCCTGACTTTC. Translated, it gives CASSQDFGTSGANVLTF.

The genes are TRBV7-6 and TRBJ2-3; 8 positions match TRBD2. The ends lost 5 bases at V and 4 bases at J; junction bases unmatched: 5. Germline V CDR1 and CDR2: SGHVS, FNYEAQ. This CDR3 contains 14 residues. The CDR3 coding sequence is TGTGCCAGCAGCAGAGCGGGAGCGGCAGATACGCAGTATTTT. Its protein is CASSRAGAADTQYF.

This clone was counted between two and nine times. This sequence joins TRBV19 and TRBJ1-3, with D uncertain. Germline-derived CDR1 and CDR2 are LNHDA and SQIVND (reference sequence). This CDR3 has 12 residues. V was trimmed by 10 bases and J by 0 bases, leaving 7 bases between them. CDR3 coding DNA: TGTGCCACCGGACCCTCTGGAAACACCATATATTTT. Translated: CATGPSGNTIYF.

The chain has TRBV2 and TRBJ2-1; a weak D match, TRBD1 (5 bases). From germline, CDR1 is SNHLY and CDR2 FYNNEI. The CDR3 consists of 13 residues. V lost 4 bases and J lost 8, with 12 bases in between. CDR3 amino acids: CASSGRTWDEQFF. In DNA form, the CDR3 reads TGTGCCAGCAGTGGGCGGACATGGGATGAGCAGTTCTTC.

The chain joins TRBV4-1 to TRBJ2-1; TRBD2 might be the D (5 bases). The V gene lost 1 base and the J gene lost 0 bases, with 10 bases spanning the gap. The CDR3 is made up of 16 amino acids. Germline V gene lookup returns CDR1 MGHRA and CDR2 YSYEKL. The CDR3 reads CASSQGVGSSYNEQFF. The DNA of the CDR3 is TGCGCCAGCAGCCAAGGGGTAGGGAGCTCCTACAATGAGCAGTTCTTC.

The rearrangement uses TRBV21-1 and TRBJ1-1. TRBV21-1 is reported as a pseudogene. The CDR3 extends over 16 amino acids. CDR3 nucleotides: TGTGCCAGCAGCAAATTCAAGGGGACGAGGATGACTGAAGCTTTCTTT. Translated, it gives CASSKFKGTRMTEAFF.

The J gene is TRBJ2-7, the V gene TRBV7-9; the D gene is possibly TRBD1 (6 bases). The CDR3 has 15 amino acids. CDR1 is SEHNR and CDR2 is FQNEAQ in the germline V gene (reference sequence). V lost 1 base and J 3 bases, leaving 13 bases between the germline ends. In nucleotides, the CDR3 is TGTGCCAGCAGCTTAGGTTACGGGACAAACTACGAGCAGTACTTC. Protein: CASSLGYGTNYEQYF.

Note on this clone: Additional DNA sequences in this sample encode the identical CDR3. V and J are TRBV28 and TRBJ2-3, with 7 bases lining up with TRBD1. The V and J ends lost 6 bases and 4 bases, in that order; junction bases with no gene match: 4. CDR3 length: 13 amino acids. From germline, CDR1 is MDHEN and CDR2 SYDVKM. CDR3 amino acids: CASSLRGPDTQYF. CDR3 coding DNA: TGTGCCAGCAGCCTTAGGGGGCCAGATACGCAGTATTTT.

V and J are TRBV18 and TRBJ2-4; D tentatively reads TRBD1 or TRBD2 (5 bases each). Trimming left V 2 bases short and J 1 base short, with 12 bases between. CDR1 and CDR2 from the germline V gene are KGHSH and LQKENI. The length of the CDR3 is 16 residues. CDR3 protein: CASSPSVGAAKNIQYF. The DNA of the CDR3 is TGTGCCAGCTCACCAAGCGTCGGGGCTGCCAAAAACATTCAGTACTTC. The entire variable domain, with the rest obtained from reference TRBV18 and TRBJ2-4, is as follows: NAGVMQNPRHLVRRRGQEARLRCSPMKGHSHVYWYRQLPEEGLKFMVYLQKENIIDESGMPKERFSAEFPKEGPSILRIQQVVRGDSAAYFCASSPSVGAAKNIQYFGAGTRLSVL.

About this clone itself: In this CDR3 the conserved last residue, phenylalanine or tryptophan, is missing, so a read error is likely. The J gene is TRBJ2-3, the V gene TRBV27; no clear D. CDR3 size: 16 residues. V was pared by 8 bases and J by 6 bases, with 24 bases between. Per the germline V gene, CDR1 is MNHEY and CDR2 is SMNVEV (reference sequence). CDR3 in DNA: TGTGCCAGCGTCGTGGATATGTCCGGTAAGTGGGATACGCAGTATTCT. Encoded protein: CASVVDMSGKWDTQYS.

The chain is built from TRBV25-1 and TRBJ1-4, with a possible D match to TRBD1 (5 bases). In germline, CDR1 is MGHDK, CDR2 SYGVNS. V was cut by 10 bases and J by 3 bases, with 18 bases left in between. The CDR3 runs to 15 residues. The CDR3 reads CATSDPRTSNEKLFF. In DNA form, the CDR3 reads TGTGCCACCTCCGACCCGCGGACATCTAATGAAAAACTGTTTTTT.